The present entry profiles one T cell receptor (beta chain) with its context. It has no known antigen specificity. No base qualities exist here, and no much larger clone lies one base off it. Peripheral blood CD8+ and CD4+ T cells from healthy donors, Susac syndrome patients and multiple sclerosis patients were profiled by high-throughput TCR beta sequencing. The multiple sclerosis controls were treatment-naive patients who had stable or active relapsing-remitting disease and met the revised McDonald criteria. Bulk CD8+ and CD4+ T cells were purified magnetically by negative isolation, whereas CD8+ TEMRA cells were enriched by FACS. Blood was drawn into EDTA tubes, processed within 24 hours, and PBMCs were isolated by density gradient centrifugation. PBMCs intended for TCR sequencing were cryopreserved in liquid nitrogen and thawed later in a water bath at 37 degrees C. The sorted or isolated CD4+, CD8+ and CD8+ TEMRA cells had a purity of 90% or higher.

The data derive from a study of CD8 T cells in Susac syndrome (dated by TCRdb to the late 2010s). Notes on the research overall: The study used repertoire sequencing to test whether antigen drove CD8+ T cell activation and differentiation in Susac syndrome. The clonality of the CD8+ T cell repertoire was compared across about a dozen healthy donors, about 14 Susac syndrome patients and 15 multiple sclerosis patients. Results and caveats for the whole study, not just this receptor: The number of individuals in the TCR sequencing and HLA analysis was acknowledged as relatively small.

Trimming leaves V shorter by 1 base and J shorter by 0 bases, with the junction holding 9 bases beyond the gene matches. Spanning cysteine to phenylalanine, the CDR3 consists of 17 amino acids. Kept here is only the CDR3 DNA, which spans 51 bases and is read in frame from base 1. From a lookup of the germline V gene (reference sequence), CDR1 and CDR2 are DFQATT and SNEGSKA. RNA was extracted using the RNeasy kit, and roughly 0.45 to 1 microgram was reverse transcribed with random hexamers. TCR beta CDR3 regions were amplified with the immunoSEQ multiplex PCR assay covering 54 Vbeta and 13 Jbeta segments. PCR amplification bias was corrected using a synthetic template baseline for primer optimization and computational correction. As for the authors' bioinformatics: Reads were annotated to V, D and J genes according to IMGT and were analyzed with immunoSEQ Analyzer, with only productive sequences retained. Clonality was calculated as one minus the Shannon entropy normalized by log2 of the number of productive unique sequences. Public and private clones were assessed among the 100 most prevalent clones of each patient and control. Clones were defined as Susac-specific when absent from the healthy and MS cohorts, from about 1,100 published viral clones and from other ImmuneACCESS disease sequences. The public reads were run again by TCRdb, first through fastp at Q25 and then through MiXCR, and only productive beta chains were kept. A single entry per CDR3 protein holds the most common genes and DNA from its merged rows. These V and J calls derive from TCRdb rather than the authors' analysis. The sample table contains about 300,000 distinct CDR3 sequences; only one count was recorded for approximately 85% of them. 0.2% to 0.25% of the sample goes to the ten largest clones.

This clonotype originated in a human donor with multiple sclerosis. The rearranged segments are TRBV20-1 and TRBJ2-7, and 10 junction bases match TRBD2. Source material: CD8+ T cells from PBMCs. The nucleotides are TGCAGTGCTAGAGGGTTCGGGCTAGCGGGAGTCTCCTACGAGCAGTACTTC. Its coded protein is CSARGFGLAGVSYEQYF.